The rows below give T cell receptor beta chains drawn from one sample of a study of CD8+CD57+ T cells in acquired aplastic anemia. In TCRdb, the reads were re-called with MiXCR into one record per CDR3 protein. The sample carries about 190,000 distinct CDR3 sequences, 48% recorded once. The sequencing sample was made of sorted CD4+, CD8+, or CD8+CD57+ T cells (not recorded which) from PBMCs. The receptors stem from a human donor with aplastic anemia. CDR3s include the opening cysteine and the closing phenylalanine or tryptophan. A D gene is named only where the DNA matches it firmly. Clone size, where shown, is once, few, many, or a class for clones that have expanded.

clone size | D gene | J gene | V gene | CDR3 protein | CDR3 DNA
- | - | TRBJ1-6 | TRBV27 | CASSWQGNSPLHF | TGTGCCAGCAGTTGGCAGGGTAATTCACCCCTCCACTTT
many | - | TRBJ2-7 | TRBV7-2 | CASSFGEYEQYF | TGTGCCAGCAGCTTCGGGGAGTACGAGCAGTACTTC
- | - | TRBJ1-6 | TRBV7-2 | CASSSPEIGSPLHF | TGTGCCAGCAGCTCGCCAGAGATAGGTTCACCCCTCCACTTT
once | - | TRBJ2-5 | TRBV20-1 | CSARVATGETQYF | TGCAGTGCTAGAGTAGCGACGGGAGAGACCCAGTACTTC
- | - | TRBJ2-7 | TRBV20-1 | CSAPRTQSAAYEQYF | TGCAGTGCCCCAAGGACCCAATCTGCCGCCTACGAGCAGTACTTC
- | - | TRBJ2-1 | TRBV7-8 | CASSSESTGYNEQFF | TGTGCCAGCAGCTCGGAATCGACAGGCTACAATGAGCAGTTCTTC
- | - | TRBJ1-2 | TRBV7-9 | CASSLRSEDGYTF | TGTGCCAGCAGCCTTCGTTCGGAAGATGGCTACACCTTC
many | TRBD1 | TRBJ2-5 | TRBV25-1 | CASSESDRGKTQYF | TGTGCCAGCAGTGAGTCGGACAGGGGAAAGACCCAGTACTTC
- | - | TRBJ2-1 | TRBV5-6 | CASSLAGIGQFF | TGTGCCAGCAGCTTGGCCGGGATCGGGCAGTTCTTC
few | - | TRBJ2-5 | TRBV5-1 | CAPPSHRGRRETQYF | TGCGCCCCCCCTTCTCATCGGGGGCGCAGGGAGACCCAGTACTTC
- | - | TRBJ2-7 | TRBV19 | CASSIGVGTYEQYF | TGTGCCAGTAGTATAGGTGTCGGAACCTACGAGCAGTACTTC
- | - | TRBJ1-1 | TRBV24-1 | CATSSEIQRNTEAFF | TGTGCCACCAGCAGTGAGATACAGCGGAACACTGAAGCTTTCTTT
- | - | TRBJ1-1 | TRBV19 | CASIEGNAEAFF | TGTGCCAGTATAGAGGGGAACGCTGAAGCTTTCTTT
- | - | TRBJ2-3 | TRBV2 | CASRVGVTDTQYF | TGTGCCAGCAGGGTAGGGGTCACAGATACGCAGTATTTT
- | TRBD1 | TRBJ1-2 | TRBV6-5 | CASSYLLGTGESYGYTF | TGTGCCAGCAGTTACCTCCTCGGGACAGGGGAATCGTATGGCTACACCTTC
- | - | TRBJ2-7 | TRBV12-3/TRBV12-4 | CASSLNAGEGEQYF | TGTGCCAGCAGTTTAAACGCAGGGGAAGGCGAGCAGTACTTC
- | TRBD2 | TRBJ2-7 | TRBV28 | CASTQGREAYEQYF | TGTGCCAGCACCCAGGGGCGGGAGGCCTACGAGCAGTACTTC
once | - | TRBJ2-1 | TRBV20-1 | CSASGRDVYNEQFF | TGCAGTGCTAGTGGCAGGGACGTCTACAATGAGCAGTTCTTC
many | - | TRBJ1-2 | TRBV9 | CASSVAGGTGYTF | TGTGCCAGCAGCGTAGCCGGAGGAACTGGCTACACCTTC
- | - | TRBJ1-2 | TRBV6-2/TRBV6-3 | CASSFVQYADRNYGYTF | TGTGCCAGCAGTTTCGTGCAATATGCGGACAGAAACTATGGCTACACCTTC
- | - | TRBJ1-2 | TRBV15 | CATPSPGTTGSHGYTF | TGTGCCACCCCCTCACCTGGGACCACAGGGTCCCATGGCTACACCTTC
- | - | TRBJ1-1 | TRBV9 | CASSVSTIGTEAFF | TGTGCCAGCAGCGTATCAACTATTGGCACTGAAGCTTTCTTT
many | - | TRBJ2-5 | TRBV6-5 | CASTLTSVKETQYF | TGTGCCAGCACTCTTACGTCCGTGAAGGAGACCCAGTACTTC
once | - | TRBJ2-1 | TRBV9 | CASSVGGRRSYNEQFF | TGTGCCAGCAGCGTAGGTGGCAGGCGATCCTACAATGAGCAGTTCTTC
- | - | TRBJ2-7 | TRBV2 | CASSESGLGYEQYF | TGTGCCAGCAGTGAGTCTGGGTTAGGCTACGAGCAGTACTTC
many | TRBD2 | TRBJ2-3 | TRBV9 | CASSVTSGSGTDTQYF | TGTGCCAGCAGCGTGACTAGCGGGAGTGGCACAGATACGCAGTATTTT
many | - | TRBJ1-1 | TRBV20-1 | CSARDGVEAFF | TGCAGTGCTAGAGACGGTGTTGAAGCTTTCTTT
few | - | TRBJ1-2 | TRBV30 | CAWARSHGYTF | TGTGCCTGGGCTCGGAGCCATGGCTACACCTTC
many | TRBD2 | TRBJ2-1 | TRBV7-6 | CASSFSGSVNEQFF | TGTGCCAGCAGCTTTAGCGGGAGTGTTAATGAGCAGTTCTTC
few | TRBD1 | TRBJ1-1 | TRBV5-1 | CASSSTTGPTGAFF | TGCGCCAGCAGCTCTACGACAGGGCCCACGGGGGCTTTCTTT
many | - | TRBJ2-7 | TRBV19 | CASSSRGLQQVTAYEQYF | TGTGCCAGTAGTTCGAGGGGTTTGCAGCAAGTTACCGCCTACGAGCAGTACTTC
- | - | TRBJ2-1 | TRBV7-9 | CASSYLKAYEQFF | TGTGCCAGCAGCTACTTGAAGGCTTATGAGCAGTTCTTC
few | TRBD1 | TRBJ2-5 | TRBV27 | CASSPGTVLQETQYF | TGTGCCAGCAGTCCGGGGACAGTTCTCCAAGAGACCCAGTACTTC
- | TRBD1 | TRBJ2-2 | TRBV19 | CASRGQGSTGELFF | TGTGCCAGTAGGGGACAGGGGAGCACCGGGGAGCTGTTTTTT
- | TRBD1 | TRBJ1-1 | TRBV19 | CASLPQGDTEAFF | TGTGCCAGCCTCCCCCAGGGGGACACTGAAGCTTTCTTT
- | TRBD2 | TRBJ2-3 | TRBV7-3 | CASSLRTSGRAKYTTDTQYF | TGTGCCAGCAGCTTAAGGACTAGCGGGAGGGCCAAGTACACCACAGATACGCAGTATTTT
- | - | TRBJ2-3 | TRBV10-3 | CAISESVDHLSSDTQYF | TGTGCCATCAGTGAGTCGGTGGACCACCTGTCCTCAGATACGCAGTATTTT
- | TRBD1 | TRBJ2-3 | TRBV15 | CATSGKAGGGADTQYF | TGTGCCACCAGCGGGAAGGCAGGGGGTGGTGCAGATACGCAGTATTTT
many | TRBD1 | TRBJ1-4 | TRBV19 | CATERGTGGEKLFF | TGTGCCACTGAACGGGGGACAGGGGGTGAAAAACTGTTTTTT
- | TRBD2 | TRBJ2-5 | TRBV19 | CASMERGQETQYF | TGTGCCAGTATGGAGCGGGGACAAGAGACCCAGTACTTC